This T cell receptor (beta chain) is from a study of monozygotic twins with cystic fibrosis. Libraries were prepared by immunoSEQ multiplex PCR; TCRdb keeps only in-frame clonotypes and omits some of them. The table includes 30,000 or so clones, approximately 70% detected once. In regard to this clone: What it binds is not known.

Trimming took off 2 bases at V and 5 bases at J, with 14 bases between the two ends. This CDR3 comprises 14 residues. In germline, CDR1 is SGHRS, CDR2 YFSETQ. The study, taken as a whole, reports: Monozygotic CF twins shared more identical nucleotide clonotypes than unrelated patients. J usage was most co-twin-similar in 8 of 16 pairs, V in 13.

Source material: blood. The J gene is TRBJ2-7, the V gene TRBV5-1; D is possibly TRBD1 (7 bases). The sequence derives from a girl aged 10-17 years with cystic fibrosis. The chain's CDR3 is CASSFQGGVNEQYF. The CDR3 region has the DNA TGCGCCAGCAGCTTTCAGGGGGGCGTAAACGAGCAGTACTTC. The full variable domain, its missing parts supplied by reference TRBV5-1 and TRBJ2-7, is KAGVTQTPRYLIKTRGQQVTLSCSPISGHRSVSWYQQTPGQGLQFLFEYFSETQRNKGNFPGRFSGRQFSNSRSEMNVSTLELGDSALYLCASSFQGGVNEQYFGPGTRLTVT.